The rows below give T cell receptor beta chains drawn from one sample of a study of response to subunit inactivated influenza vaccine. Each CDR3 protein gets one entry after TCRdb re-called the RT-PCR reads with MiXCR. The table has 650,000 to 800,000 distinct CDR3 sequences, roughly 14% seen once; the top ten hold less than 9%. The sample here was PBMCs from blood, taken less than 15 days before vaccination. The source of these receptors is a man in his forties or fifties who received an inactivated influenza vaccine. CDR3s include the opening cysteine and the closing phenylalanine or tryptophan. D genes are given only for firm matches. Rows may omit the clone size; those that give it use once, few, many or a size class.

d_call	v_call	j_call	clone_size	cdr3_nt	cdr3_aa
TRBD2	TRBV5-1	TRBJ2-5	many	TGCGCCAGCAGCTTCCTAGCGGGGTCACTTGAGACCCAGTACTTC	CASSFLAGSLETQYF
TRBD1	TRBV20-1	TRBJ1-2	few	TGCAGCCACAGGGGGCCTAACTATGGCTACACCTTC	CSHRGPNYGYTF
.	TRBV20-1	TRBJ2-5	few	TGCAGTGCTAGAGTGAAGGAGACCCAGTACTTC	CSARVKETQYF
TRBD2	TRBV5-5	TRBJ2-1	.	TGTGCCAGCAGCTTACTAGCGGGAGTGGTTGAGCAGTTCTTC	CASSLLAGVVEQFF
.	TRBV29-1	TRBJ1-4	few	TGCAGCGCCCGGTGGTATGAAAAACTGTTTTTT	CSARWYEKLFF
.	TRBV7-9	TRBJ1-4	.	TGTGCCAGCAGCGGTACGACAGGTCCAACTAATGAAAAACTGTTTTTT	CASSGTTGPTNEKLFF
TRBD1	TRBV14	TRBJ1-6	.	TGTGCCAGCAGCCGAGGACAGGGGGCCCGCAATTCACCCCTCCACTTT	CASSRGQGARNSPLHF
.	TRBV7-2	TRBJ1-2	.	TGTGCCAGCAGCCGCCCCGGCCGTCTCTATGGCTACACCTTC	CASSRPGRLYGYTF
.	TRBV7-9	TRBJ2-3	.	TGTGCCAGCAGCTCTTTACCCCGATTGGGGGCCACAGATACGCAGTATTTT	CASSSLPRLGATDTQYF
.	TRBV5-1	TRBJ1-4	few	TGCGCCAGCAGCGGCCGGGGGGAGCTTCATGAAAAACTGTTTTTT	CASSGRGELHEKLFF
.	TRBV7-2	TRBJ2-2	.	TGTGCCAGCAGCTCCTGGGGTAGCGGGAACACCGGGGAGCTGTTTTTT	CASSSWGSGNTGELFF
.	TRBV18	TRBJ1-2	.	TGTGCCAGCTCACCACGTAATGCAGGGGACAACTATGGCTACACCTTC	CASSPRNAGDNYGYTF
.	TRBV2	TRBJ2-7	many	TGTGCCAGCAGTGAACGACAGACCCTTGGCGAGCAGTACTTC	CASSERQTLGEQYF
TRBD1	TRBV20-1	TRBJ2-7	.	TGCAGTGCTCCCGCCCTCCGGGACAGCTACGAGCAGTACTTC	CSAPALRDSYEQYF
.	TRBV6-2/TRBV6-3	TRBJ2-5	few	TGTGCCAGCACTCAACTCACTGGAACAGCCAGAAACCAAGAGACCCAGTACTTC	CASTQLTGTARNQETQYF
.	TRBV7-2	TRBJ2-2	once	TGTGCCAGCAGCTTACAGGGGGGGGTAGTGTCCACCGGGGAGCTGTTTTTT	CASSLQGGVVSTGELFF
TRBD1	TRBV3-1	TRBJ2-1	.	TGTGCCAGCAGCCAAGATCAGGGGGCAGGGGGGCGTGAGCAGTTCTTC	CASSQDQGAGGREQFF